A selection of T cell receptor beta chains follows, all from one sample in a study of blood T cell repertoires in COVID-19. Profiling relied on immunoSEQ multiplex PCR, and the TCRdb table lists in-frame clones only, not all of them. The sample yields hundreds of thousands of clones, around 84% seen once. The sample was PBMCs or T cells enriched from blood (not recorded which). Every receptor here comes from a woman aged 25 to 45 who had been exposed to COVID-19. Each CDR3 is given with its conserved first and last residue. The D gene is left open where the match is weak. Clone sizes are given selectively: once, few, many, or a class where the clone is expanded.

cdr3_nt: TGTGCCAGCAGTGAGTCCACAGGGGCCGGCAATGAGCAGTTCTTC; cdr3_aa: CASSESTGAGNEQFF; clone_size: .; d_call: TRBD1; v_call: TRBV25-1; j_call: TRBJ2-1
cdr3_nt: TGCGCCAGCAGCTTGGATTACAACTCCTACGAGCAGTACTTC; cdr3_aa: CASSLDYNSYEQYF; clone_size: .; d_call: .; v_call: TRBV5-1; j_call: TRBJ2-7
cdr3_nt: TGTGCCAGCAGTTCCCCTGACATTCCACACTACGAGCAGTACTTC; cdr3_aa: CASSSPDIPHYEQYF; clone_size: .; d_call: .; v_call: TRBV6-9; j_call: TRBJ2-7
cdr3_nt: TGTGCCAGCAGCAAACGGGGGACCGCCTACGAGCAGTACTTC; cdr3_aa: CASSKRGTAYEQYF; clone_size: .; d_call: .; v_call: TRBV7-2; j_call: TRBJ2-7
cdr3_nt: TGTGCCAGCAGCTTAGAGGGACAGGGGGCGAATGAAAAACTGTTTTTT; cdr3_aa: CASSLEGQGANEKLFF; clone_size: .; d_call: TRBD1; v_call: TRBV13; j_call: TRBJ1-4
cdr3_nt: TGTGCCGGCAGCCAGGAGACTAGCGGTATCTACTGGTCCTACAATGAGCAGTTCTTC; cdr3_aa: CAGSQETSGIYWSYNEQFF; clone_size: .; d_call: TRBD2; v_call: TRBV5-4; j_call: TRBJ2-1
cdr3_nt: TGTGCCAGCAGACAGACTAGGCCGGGAGGGTACTCCTACAATGAGCAGTTCTTC; cdr3_aa: CASRQTRPGGYSYNEQFF; clone_size: .; d_call: TRBD2; v_call: TRBV2; j_call: TRBJ2-1
cdr3_nt: TGTGCCAGTAGTATAGATCCAGGGGGGATTCAGCCCCAGCATTTT; cdr3_aa: CASSIDPGGIQPQHF; clone_size: .; d_call: TRBD1; v_call: TRBV19; j_call: TRBJ1-5
cdr3_nt: TGTGCCAGCAGCTTAGTGACTAGCGCGAGGAATGAGCAGTTCTTC; cdr3_aa: CASSLVTSARNEQFF; clone_size: .; d_call: TRBD2; v_call: TRBV7-9; j_call: TRBJ2-1
cdr3_nt: TGTGCCTGGAGTACCTCGAGGGAAAAACTGTTTTTT; cdr3_aa: CAWSTSREKLFF; clone_size: .; d_call: .; v_call: TRBV30; j_call: TRBJ1-4
cdr3_nt: TGTGCCAGCAGCCGTGCAGGGTTCGTTGACACCGGGGAGCTGTTTTTT; cdr3_aa: CASSRAGFVDTGELFF; clone_size: once; d_call: .; v_call: TRBV7-9; j_call: TRBJ2-2
cdr3_nt: TGTGCCAGCAGCCCGATGGGACAGAGCCGAGAGACCCAGTACTTC; cdr3_aa: CASSPMGQSRETQYF; clone_size: .; d_call: TRBD1; v_call: TRBV7-9; j_call: TRBJ2-5
cdr3_nt: TGTGCCAGTAGGAATTTCGGACAGTTCGGCTATGGCTACACCTTC; cdr3_aa: CASRNFGQFGYGYTF; clone_size: .; d_call: .; v_call: TRBV19; j_call: TRBJ1-2
cdr3_nt: TGCGCCAGCAGCCCCTTACAGGGGGAGACCCAGTACTTC; cdr3_aa: CASSPLQGETQYF; clone_size: .; d_call: TRBD1; v_call: TRBV4-1; j_call: TRBJ2-5
cdr3_nt: TGTGCCAGCAGCTTAGCTGCTAATGAAAAACTGTTTTTT; cdr3_aa: CASSLAANEKLFF; clone_size: .; d_call: .; v_call: TRBV11-3; j_call: TRBJ1-4
cdr3_nt: TGTGCCAGCAGCCAACCGACGGGGGGCTACACCTTC; cdr3_aa: CASSQPTGGYTF; clone_size: .; d_call: .; v_call: TRBV4-2; j_call: TRBJ1-2
cdr3_nt: TGTGCCAGCAGCGGGACAAATTTGGGTTACGAGCAGTACTTC; cdr3_aa: CASSGTNLGYEQYF; clone_size: .; d_call: .; v_call: TRBV9; j_call: TRBJ2-7
cdr3_nt: TGTGCCAGTACAGGCAGCTCCTACAATGAGCAGTTCTTC; cdr3_aa: CASTGSSYNEQFF; clone_size: .; d_call: .; v_call: TRBV19; j_call: TRBJ2-1
cdr3_nt: TGTGCCAGCAGCATTCCCGTAGGGACAGCCAACTCTGGGGCCAACGTCCTGACTTTC; cdr3_aa: CASSIPVGTANSGANVLTF; clone_size: once; d_call: TRBD1; v_call: TRBV7-9; j_call: TRBJ2-6
cdr3_nt: TGTGCCAGCAGCGTCGGACTAGCGGGATTATACGAGCAGTACTTC; cdr3_aa: CASSVGLAGLYEQYF; clone_size: .; d_call: TRBD2; v_call: TRBV11-2; j_call: TRBJ2-7
cdr3_nt: TGCGCCAGCAGCGCCCGGGACAGAATAAGCAATCAGCCCCAGCATTTT; cdr3_aa: CASSARDRISNQPQHF; clone_size: .; d_call: TRBD1; v_call: TRBV4-1; j_call: TRBJ1-5
cdr3_nt: TGTGCCAGCAGTGTGGACAGAAACTATGGCTACACCTTC; cdr3_aa: CASSVDRNYGYTF; clone_size: .; d_call: .; v_call: TRBV6-4; j_call: TRBJ1-2
cdr3_nt: TGTGCCAGCAGCCCCTCCGGACAGAGAAACACCATATATTTT; cdr3_aa: CASSPSGQRNTIYF; clone_size: .; d_call: .; v_call: TRBV6-4; j_call: TRBJ1-3
cdr3_nt: TGTGCCAGCAGTTCTGGGGGACTGCTCACAGATACGCAGTATTTT; cdr3_aa: CASSSGGLLTDTQYF; clone_size: .; d_call: .; v_call: TRBV11-2; j_call: TRBJ2-3
cdr3_nt: TGTGCCAGCAGTCCGACAGGGGGTTCCTACGAGCAGTACTTC; cdr3_aa: CASSPTGGSYEQYF; clone_size: .; d_call: TRBD1; v_call: TRBV6-1; j_call: TRBJ2-7
cdr3_nt: TGTGCCAGCAGCCTGGGACAGGGACTCTCTGAAGCTTTCTTT; cdr3_aa: CASSLGQGLSEAFF; clone_size: .; d_call: TRBD1; v_call: TRBV7-9; j_call: TRBJ1-1
cdr3_nt: TGTGCCAGCAGTTTATCGGGGGGCTCCGGCTATAATGAAAAACTGTTTTTT; cdr3_aa: CASSLSGGSGYNEKLFF; clone_size: .; d_call: .; v_call: TRBV28; j_call: TRBJ1-4
cdr3_nt: TGCGCCAGCAGCTCGGGTGATCAGGCGGGCGGCTACACCTTC; cdr3_aa: CASSSGDQAGGYTF; clone_size: .; d_call: .; v_call: TRBV5-1; j_call: TRBJ1-2
cdr3_nt: TGTGCCAGTAGTGTGAATAGCGGGGAGACCTACGAGCAGTACTTC; cdr3_aa: CASSVNSGETYEQYF; clone_size: .; d_call: TRBD2; v_call: TRBV19; j_call: TRBJ2-7
cdr3_nt: TGTGCCAGTAGTATAGTAGGGGGCGAGACTGAAGCTTTCTTT; cdr3_aa: CASSIVGGETEAFF; clone_size: .; d_call: TRBD1; v_call: TRBV19; j_call: TRBJ1-1
cdr3_nt: TGTGCCAGCAGCCAAGGGGGACTAGCGGGGGATCGTGAGCAGTACTTC; cdr3_aa: CASSQGGLAGDREQYF; clone_size: .; d_call: TRBD2; v_call: TRBV4-2; j_call: TRBJ2-7
cdr3_nt: TGTGCCAGCGGAAAGGGGGGACTAGCGGGATCATATGAGCAGTTCTTC; cdr3_aa: CASGKGGLAGSYEQFF; clone_size: .; d_call: TRBD2; v_call: TRBV7-3; j_call: TRBJ2-1
cdr3_nt: TGTGCCAGCAGTGAAGCGGGCTGGAACACTGAAGCTTTCTTT; cdr3_aa: CASSEAGWNTEAFF; clone_size: .; d_call: .; v_call: TRBV2; j_call: TRBJ1-1
cdr3_nt: TGTGCCAGCAGCCGAACAGGGGAGACTGAAGCTTTCTTT; cdr3_aa: CASSRTGETEAFF; clone_size: once; d_call: TRBD1; v_call: TRBV3-1/TRBV3-2; j_call: TRBJ1-1
cdr3_nt: TGTGCCAGCAGCCCTGACAGGGGGCGTGACCGGGTCTATGGCTACACCTTC; cdr3_aa: CASSPDRGRDRVYGYTF; clone_size: .; d_call: TRBD1; v_call: TRBV5-6; j_call: TRBJ1-2